This T cell receptor (beta chain) comes out of a study of stem cell transplantation in POMP-related autoinflammatory disease. Study in general: CD8+ T cells were low and CD4+ cells naive-skewed before transplant. Study-wide results and caveats: Fewer unique TRB V-J gene pairings were identified in patients with PRAID. Across all analyzed T-cell subsets, patients with PRAID tended toward reduced diversity and increased clonality.

Here immunoSEQ multiplex PCR was the method, and the copy in TCRdb shows in-frame clones only, minus some. The repertoire includes tens of thousands of clones, around 90% of them detected once, and 0.6% to 0.8% sits in the top ten. Prominent immunodeficiency with autoinflammation defined PRAID. As regards this clone: Its matching antigen is unknown.

The TCR comes from a human patient with POMP-related autoinflammation and immune dysregulation (PRAID). Some T cells may have come from the graft donor. Here the sequenced sample was CD4+ T cells from PBMCs, taken after stem cell transplantation.

The CDR3 loop is CASSGTSGRGYNEQFF. CDR3 coding DNA: TGTGCCAGCAGTGGGACTAGCGGGAGGGGCTACAATGAGCAGTTCTTC. The V gene is TRBV7-6, the J gene TRBJ2-1, with 16 bases that match TRBD2. CDR3 length: 16 amino acids. With 6 bases clipped from V and 3 bases from J, the junction kept 2 bases outside the gene matches. Germline V gene data show CDR1 as SGHVS and CDR2 as FNYEAQ.